The rows below give T cell receptor beta chains drawn from one sample of a study of blood T cell repertoires in COVID-19. Libraries were prepared by immunoSEQ multiplex PCR; TCRdb keeps only in-frame clonotypes and omits some of them. This table has some 170,000 clones, about 86% appearing once. The sample was peripheral blood. Source of these receptors: a woman in her 70s with COVID-19, enrolled during active disease. CDR3s include the opening cysteine and the closing phenylalanine or tryptophan. D genes are given only for firm matches.

v_call: TRBV28
j_call: TRBJ1-4
d_call: TRBD1
cdr3_aa: CASSLYGQGNEKLFF

v_call: TRBV2
j_call: TRBJ1-3
d_call: .
cdr3_aa: CASSESTGSGNTIYF

v_call: TRBV6-1
j_call: TRBJ1-5
d_call: .
cdr3_aa: CASSEALTDYQPQHF

v_call: TRBV4-3
j_call: TRBJ2-3
d_call: TRBD2
cdr3_aa: CASSQDLSGVNTDTQYF

v_call: TRBV30
j_call: TRBJ1-4
d_call: .
cdr3_aa: CACRIARGEKLFF

v_call: TRBV12-5
j_call: TRBJ1-2
d_call: .
cdr3_aa: CASGLSGLPNYGYTF

v_call: TRBV28
j_call: TRBJ2-7
d_call: TRBD1
cdr3_aa: CASSFPLWDSTYEQYF

v_call: TRBV24-1
j_call: TRBJ2-7
d_call: TRBD2
cdr3_aa: CATRLAGVYEQYF

v_call: TRBV5-4
j_call: TRBJ2-5
d_call: TRBD2
cdr3_aa: CASSGLAEGQETQYF

v_call: TRBV6-5
j_call: TRBJ2-1
d_call: TRBD2
cdr3_aa: CVVGTRLSWQFF

v_call: TRBV19
j_call: TRBJ2-2
d_call: .
cdr3_aa: CASRTRGSRSRTGELFF

v_call: TRBV5-6
j_call: TRBJ2-3
d_call: .
cdr3_aa: CASSFGSGTSTDTQYF

v_call: TRBV27
j_call: TRBJ2-7
d_call: TRBD1
cdr3_aa: CASSWDRGVKGYEQYF

v_call: TRBV5-1
j_call: TRBJ1-2
d_call: TRBD1
cdr3_aa: CASSEGQGNYGYTF

v_call: TRBV27
j_call: TRBJ2-7
d_call: .
cdr3_aa: CASSLGGRGRYEQYF

v_call: TRBV27
j_call: TRBJ1-5
d_call: TRBD1
cdr3_aa: CASSPRTGLSYQPQHF

v_call: TRBV12-3/TRBV12-4
j_call: TRBJ1-6
d_call: TRBD1
cdr3_aa: CASSSDRDSPLHF

v_call: TRBV27
j_call: TRBJ1-1
d_call: .
cdr3_aa: CASSLLPYRADRNTEAFF

v_call: TRBV2
j_call: TRBJ1-1
d_call: .
cdr3_aa: CASRRNMNTEAFF

v_call: TRBV28
j_call: TRBJ1-4
d_call: .
cdr3_aa: CASSFGGSTNEKLFF

v_call: TRBV12-3/TRBV12-4
j_call: TRBJ1-1
d_call: .
cdr3_aa: CASSRTDTEAFF

v_call: TRBV4-3
j_call: TRBJ2-1
d_call: .
cdr3_aa: CASSQESGGGNEQFF

v_call: TRBV15
j_call: TRBJ1-6
d_call: TRBD1
cdr3_aa: CATSRDRQGALHF

v_call: TRBV5-1
j_call: TRBJ2-1
d_call: .
cdr3_aa: CASSQRVDLAEQFF

v_call: TRBV30
j_call: TRBJ2-5
d_call: .
cdr3_aa: CAWIGTAEETQYF

v_call: TRBV28
j_call: TRBJ2-1
d_call: .
cdr3_aa: CASSKGDNNEQFF

v_call: TRBV11-3
j_call: TRBJ2-1
d_call: TRBD2
cdr3_aa: CASSPSGNLHNEQFF

v_call: TRBV10-3
j_call: TRBJ2-1
d_call: .
cdr3_aa: CAISSGGDATNEQFF

v_call: TRBV4-1
j_call: TRBJ2-7
d_call: TRBD2
cdr3_aa: CASSQELTSGSNEQYF

v_call: TRBV6-5
j_call: TRBJ2-3
d_call: .
cdr3_aa: CASSSAESTDTQYF

v_call: TRBV11-3
j_call: TRBJ2-7
d_call: .
cdr3_aa: CASSPQQTSLEQYF

v_call: TRBV3-1/TRBV3-2
j_call: TRBJ2-1
d_call: .
cdr3_aa: CASSQEWTNNEQFF

v_call: TRBV24-1
j_call: TRBJ2-1
d_call: TRBD2
cdr3_aa: CATSDPTSGSSYNEQFF

v_call: TRBV28
j_call: TRBJ1-5
d_call: TRBD1
cdr3_aa: CASSLVLGQAQQPQHF

v_call: TRBV24-1
j_call: TRBJ1-2
d_call: .
cdr3_aa: CATSERFRDYGYTF

v_call: TRBV10-3
j_call: TRBJ2-5
d_call: .
cdr3_aa: CAISESSRQETQYF

v_call: TRBV10-3
j_call: TRBJ1-5
d_call: .
cdr3_aa: CAISEEAYNQPQHF

v_call: TRBV5-4
j_call: TRBJ2-7
d_call: TRBD2
cdr3_aa: CASSFWAGGIRDEQYF

v_call: TRBV6-1
j_call: TRBJ2-3
d_call: TRBD2
cdr3_aa: CASSVNLAGAFGTQYF

v_call: TRBV11-3
j_call: TRBJ2-7
d_call: .
cdr3_aa: CASSSNHEQYF

v_call: TRBV9
j_call: TRBJ2-7
d_call: TRBD2
cdr3_aa: CASSVGLAGVVPYEQYF

v_call: TRBV11-2
j_call: TRBJ1-3
d_call: .
cdr3_aa: CASSLRGSDGNTIYF

v_call: TRBV5-5
j_call: TRBJ1-5
d_call: TRBD1
cdr3_aa: CASSLEGQDYQPQHF

v_call: TRBV21-1
j_call: TRBJ1-5
d_call: .
cdr3_aa: CASRMEFPMRNQPQHF

v_call: TRBV21-1
j_call: TRBJ1-2
d_call: .
cdr3_aa: CASSNVHRGIPYGYTF

v_call: TRBV7-3
j_call: TRBJ2-1
d_call: TRBD2
cdr3_aa: CASSLQAGGGYNEQFF

v_call: TRBV12-3/TRBV12-4
j_call: TRBJ1-1
d_call: .
cdr3_aa: CASSLQINTEAFF

v_call: TRBV11-3
j_call: TRBJ2-5
d_call: .
cdr3_aa: CASSLSLGGRAAETQYF

v_call: TRBV30
j_call: TRBJ1-4
d_call: .
cdr3_aa: CAWSVGRVNEKLFF

v_call: TRBV4-2
j_call: TRBJ2-7
d_call: TRBD2
cdr3_aa: CASSQDAGGFYEQYF

v_call: TRBV24-1
j_call: TRBJ2-5
d_call: .
cdr3_aa: CATSDPLEPLQTQYF

v_call: TRBV12-3/TRBV12-4
j_call: TRBJ2-1
d_call: .
cdr3_aa: CASRDTGNEQFF

v_call: TRBV18
j_call: TRBJ2-2
d_call: TRBD2
cdr3_aa: CASSPGLAGVGELFF

v_call: TRBV10-2
j_call: TRBJ2-7
d_call: TRBD1
cdr3_aa: CASSETGQIYEQYF

v_call: TRBV19
j_call: TRBJ2-1
d_call: .
cdr3_aa: CASSSPRGQGYNEQFF

v_call: TRBV11-3
j_call: TRBJ2-3
d_call: TRBD2
cdr3_aa: CASSWLTGTSGRASADTQYF

v_call: TRBV15
j_call: TRBJ2-3
d_call: TRBD2
cdr3_aa: CATSRDMREGTDTQYF

v_call: TRBV19
j_call: TRBJ1-2
d_call: TRBD1
cdr3_aa: CASSFPGQQGSLFGYTF

v_call: TRBV9
j_call: TRBJ1-2
d_call: TRBD1
cdr3_aa: CASSPRQGFYGYTF

v_call: TRBV11-3
j_call: TRBJ1-6
d_call: TRBD1
cdr3_aa: CASSPRGGTYNSPLHF